This TCR beta chain is drawn from a study of PD-L1 blockade in urothelial cancer. Turning to the study itself: Researchers found blood samples held a median of roughly 140,000 T cells. Regarding the study as a whole: Durable-benefit patients showed greater tumor-associated blood clone expansion at 3 weeks.

Sequencing was performed with immunoSEQ multiplex PCR; in TCRdb, only in-frame clones are kept and a portion is missing. The data show tens of thousands of clones, with approximately 83% seen just once and under 15% held by the top ten. For this clone: Antigen specificity is unknown.

This CDR3 is built from 14 residues. The V segment lost 2 bases and the J segment 5 bases; nucleotides outside the gene matches: 2. Looked up from germline, CDR1 is SGHRS and CDR2 is YFSETQ. Time point reported: pretreatment peripheral blood. The TCR comes from a man aged 55 to 69 with urothelial cancer. Sequenced here: PBMCs, sampled around atezolizumab (anti-PD-L1) treatment. The chain is built from TRBV5-1 and TRBJ2-3; TRBD2 matches at 10 bases. This CDR3 reads CASSFGLAVDTQYF. DNA of the CDR3: TGCGCCAGCAGCTTCGGACTAGCGGTAGATACGCAGTATTTT. Complete variable domain (other parts from reference TRBV5-1 and TRBJ2-3): KAGVTQTPRYLIKTRGQQVTLSCSPISGHRSVSWYQQTPGQGLQFLFEYFSETQRNKGNFPGRFSGRQFSNSRSEMNVSTLELGDSALYLCASSFGLAVDTQYFGPGTRLTVL.